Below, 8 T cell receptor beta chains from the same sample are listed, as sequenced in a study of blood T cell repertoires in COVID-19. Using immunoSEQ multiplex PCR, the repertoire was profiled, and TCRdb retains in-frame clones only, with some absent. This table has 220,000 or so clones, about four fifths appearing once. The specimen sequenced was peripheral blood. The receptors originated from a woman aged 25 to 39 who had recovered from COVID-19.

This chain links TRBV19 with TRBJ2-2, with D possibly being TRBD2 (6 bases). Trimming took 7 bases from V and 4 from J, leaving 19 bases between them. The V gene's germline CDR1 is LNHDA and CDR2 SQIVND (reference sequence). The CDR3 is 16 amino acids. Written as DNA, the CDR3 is TGTGCCAGTATTGGCCTAGTCGGGAGATTCACCGGGGAGCTGTTTTTT. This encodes CASIGLVGRFTGELFF.

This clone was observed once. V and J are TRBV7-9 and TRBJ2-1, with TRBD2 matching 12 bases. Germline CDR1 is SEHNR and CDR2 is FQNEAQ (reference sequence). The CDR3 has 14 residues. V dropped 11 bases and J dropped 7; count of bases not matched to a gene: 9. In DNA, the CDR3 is TGTGCCTTTCCCGCTAGCGGGAGGGATAATGAGCAGTTCTTC. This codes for CAFPASGRDNEQFF.

CDR3 amino acids: CASSTGTGGNYEQYF. CDR3 nucleotide sequence: TGTGCCAGCAGCACTGGGACAGGGGGTAACTACGAGCAGTACTTC. This chain connects TRBV11-3 to TRBJ2-7, with 11 bases aligning to TRBD1. Per germline, CDR1 SGHNT and CDR2 YENEEA. The CDR3 covers 15 residues. With 5 bases clipped from V and 3 bases from J, the junction kept 6 bases outside the gene matches.

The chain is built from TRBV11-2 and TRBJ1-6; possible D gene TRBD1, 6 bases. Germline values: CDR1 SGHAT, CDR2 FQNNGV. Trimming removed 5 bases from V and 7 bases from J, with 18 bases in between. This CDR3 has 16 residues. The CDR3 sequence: CASSPEITGTNSPLHF. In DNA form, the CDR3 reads TGTGCCAGCAGCCCTGAGATAACAGGGACGAATTCACCCCTCCACTTT. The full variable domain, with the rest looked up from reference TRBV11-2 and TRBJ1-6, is EAGVAQSPRYKIIEKRQSVAFWCNPISGHATLYWYQQILGQGPKLLIQFQNNGVVDDSQLPKDRFSAERLKGVDSTLKIQPAKLEDSAVYLCASSPEITGTNSPLHFGNGTRLTVT.

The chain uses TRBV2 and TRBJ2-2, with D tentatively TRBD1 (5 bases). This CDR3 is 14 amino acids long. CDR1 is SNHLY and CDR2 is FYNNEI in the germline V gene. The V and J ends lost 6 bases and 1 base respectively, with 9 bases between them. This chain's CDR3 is CASSLGQNTGELFF. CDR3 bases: TGTGCCAGCAGCCTTGGACAGAACACCGGGGAGCTGTTTTTT.

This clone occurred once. CDR3 region: CAWSVEGTNEKLFF. CDR3 nucleotide sequence: TGTGCCTGGAGCGTGGAGGGGACTAATGAAAAACTGTTTTTT. This chain joins TRBV30 and TRBJ1-4, with a weak D call TRBD1 (5 bases). The V gene's germline CDR1 is GTSNPN and CDR2 SVGIG (reference sequence). V was trimmed by 3 bases and J by 2 bases, leaving 10 bases between them. The CDR3 contains 14 residues.

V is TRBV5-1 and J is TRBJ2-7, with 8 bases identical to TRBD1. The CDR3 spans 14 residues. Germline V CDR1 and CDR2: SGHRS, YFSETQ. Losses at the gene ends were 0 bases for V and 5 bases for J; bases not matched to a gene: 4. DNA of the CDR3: TGCGCCAGCAGCTTGGCACAGGGGGTCAACGAGCAGTACTTC. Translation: CASSLAQGVNEQYF. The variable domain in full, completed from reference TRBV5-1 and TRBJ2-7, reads KAGVTQTPRYLIKTRGQQVTLSCSPISGHRSVSWYQQTPGQGLQFLFEYFSETQRNKGNFPGRFSGRQFSNSRSEMNVSTLELGDSALYLCASSLAQGVNEQYFGPGTRLTVT.

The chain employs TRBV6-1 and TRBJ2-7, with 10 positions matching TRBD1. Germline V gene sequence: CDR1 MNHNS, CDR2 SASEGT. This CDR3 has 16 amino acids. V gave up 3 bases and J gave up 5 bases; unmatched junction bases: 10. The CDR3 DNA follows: TGTGCCAGCAGTGAGTTACCGGGACAGGGGAACAACGAGCAGTACTTC. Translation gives CASSELPGQGNNEQYF.